These 19 T cell receptor beta chains share one sample of origin, sequenced in a study of blood T cell repertoires in COVID-19. Method: immunoSEQ multiplex PCR; TCRdb's copy keeps in-frame clones and lacks some. The sample gives around 200,000 clones, more than 65% of which show up once; about 2.7% is in the top ten. Sequencing input: peripheral blood. The receptors stem from a human donor with acute or convalescent COVID-19. The donor label of this sample is uncertain.

This clone came up many times. The V call is TRBV21-1, the J call TRBJ2-7; the DNA was not compared with TRBD2, the D call given in the table. TRBV21-1 is tagged as a pseudogene. The CDR3 runs to 16 residues. The CDR3 protein is CASSTKVGGSSYEQYF. The CDR3 nucleotides are TGTGCCAGCAGCACGAAGGTGGGGGGGTCATCCTACGAGCAGTACTTC.

V is TRBV5-1 and J is TRBJ2-7, with TRBD2 identical over 9 bases. The junction had 11 bases not matched to a gene; V was cut back by 4 bases and J by 3 bases. The CDR3 is made up of 16 amino acids. The germline CDR1 and CDR2 sequences are SGHRS and YFSETQ. CDR3 loop: CASSQNPAGGLYEQYF. Written as DNA, the CDR3 is TGCGCCAGCAGCCAAAACCCAGCGGGGGGCCTCTACGAGCAGTACTTC.

The chain combines TRBV18 with TRBJ2-2; 10 bases are shared with TRBD2. V shed 4 bases, J shed 5 bases, and the junction held 4 bases outside the gene matches. The CDR3 covers 15 residues. Germline-derived CDR1 and CDR2 are KGHSH and LQKENI. The CDR3 bases are TGTGCCAGCTCACGGGCTAGCGGGAGTACCGGGGAGCTGTTTTTT. Translating it yields CASSRASGSTGELFF.

A remark on this clone: Distinct nucleotide sequences in the sample also encode this CDR3. V gene TRBV2 combines with J gene TRBJ1-3, with D tentatively TRBD1 (5 bases). Germline V CDR1 and CDR2: SNHLY, FYNNEI. Trimming stripped 7 bases from V and 2 bases from J, with 9 bases between. The CDR3 covers 13 residues. In nucleotides, the CDR3 is TGTGCCAGCAAGGGGAGGGCTGGAAACACCATATATTTT. Translated, it gives CASKGRAGNTIYF.

The chain is built from TRBV7-9 and TRBJ1-5, with D perhaps matching TRBD1 (5 bases). The CDR3 length is 16 residues. Trimming pared 3 bases from V and 2 bases from J, leaving 14 bases between. Germline V lookup: CDR1 SEHNR, CDR2 FQNEAQ (reference sequence). The CDR3 spells CASSLDLGERNQPQHF. CDR3 nucleotides: TGTGCCAGCAGCTTGGATTTAGGGGAACGCAATCAGCCCCAGCATTTT.

The rearrangement links TRBV11-2 to TRBJ2-5, with 7 bases matching TRBD2. The germline CDR1 and CDR2 sequences are SGHAT and FQNNGV. Germline trimming cut 6 bases from V and 5 bases from J; bases unmatched to any gene: 3. CDR3 length: 12 residues. In DNA form, the CDR3 reads TGTGCCAGCAGAATGGGGGGGGAGACCCAGTACTTC. Amino acids: CASRMGGETQYF.

The gene calls are TRBV5-8 and TRBJ1-5, with TRBD1 as a possible D gene (5 bases). Trimming shortened V by 1 base and J by 0 bases, and 11 bases separated the two germline ends. Germline lookup yields CDR1 SGHTS and CDR2 YDEGEE. This CDR3 has 16 amino acids. CDR3 protein: CASSLQGRHSNQPQHF. Here the CDR3 DNA reads TGTGCCAGCAGCTTGCAGGGCAGACATAGCAATCAGCCCCAGCATTTT.

CDR3: CASSLALANSYEQYF. The CDR3, as DNA: TGTGCCAGTAGTTTGGCCCTAGCGAACTCCTACGAGCAGTACTTC. V gene TRBV19 combines with J gene TRBJ2-7; the D gene is possibly TRBD2 (6 bases). The CDR3 runs to 15 residues. Germline assignment: CDR1 LNHDA and CDR2 SQIVND (reference sequence). Trimming removed 5 bases from V and 0 bases from J, with 14 bases in between.

V usage is TRBV4-1 and J usage is TRBJ2-7; D ambiguous. Trimming took off 5 bases at V and 3 bases at J, with 5 bases between the two ends. The CDR3 has 11 amino acids. Germline V gene sequence: CDR1 MGHRA, CDR2 YSYEKL. CDR3 DNA: TGCGCCAGCAGCGCAGGCTACGAGCAGTACTTC. Protein sequence: CASSAGYEQYF.

The genes are TRBV9 and TRBJ2-1, with 10 bases that match TRBD2. The CDR3 covers 16 residues. Germline lookup yields CDR1 SGDLS and CDR2 YYNGEE. The V segment lost 0 bases and the J segment 8 bases; nucleotides outside the gene matches: 8. For the CDR3, the DNA is TGTGCCAGCAGCGTAGATCCTAGCGGGAGTAGTTATGAGCAGTTCTTC. Amino acid sequence: CASSVDPSGSSYEQFF.

This chain links TRBV7-9 with TRBJ2-1, with 9 bases lining up with TRBD2. After removal of 1 base from V and 4 bases from J, the junction contained 11 bases not matched to a gene. The CDR3 runs 18 residues. Germline loops: CDR1 SEHNR, CDR2 FQNEAQ (reference sequence). CDR3 DNA: TGTGCCAGCAGCTTAGGTCGCGGGGGGGTTCACATATACAATGAGCAGTTCTTC. Translation gives CASSLGRGGVHIYNEQFF.

V usage is TRBV6-5 and J usage is TRBJ1-1; a possible D gene is TRBD1 (5 bases). The germline CDR1 and CDR2 sequences are MNHEY and SVGAGI. The V end lost 5 bases, the J end lost 6 bases, and 10 bases lay between the germline ends. The CDR3 covers 12 residues. CDR3: CASSLGQPEAFF. In DNA form, the CDR3 reads TGTGCCAGCAGTCTAGGACAACCTGAAGCTTTCTTT.

This clone showed up just once. This chain's CDR3 is CASSPGTEYNEQFF. The DNA of the CDR3 is TGTGCCAGCAGCCCTGGGACAGAGTACAATGAGCAGTTCTTC. V gene TRBV7-3 combines with J gene TRBJ2-1, with 7 bases matching TRBD1. With V trimmed by 5 bases and J by 4 bases, 5 bases remained unmatched. The CDR3 is 14 amino acids. The germline V gene encodes CDR1 SGHTA and CDR2 FQGTGA.

The chain joins TRBV6-5 to TRBJ2-5, with 14 bases aligning to TRBD2. Germline lookup yields CDR1 MNHEY and CDR2 SVGAGI. This CDR3 is 15 amino acids long. With 6 bases clipped from V and 4 bases from J, the junction kept 4 bases outside the gene matches. In DNA form, the CDR3 reads TGTGCCAGCAGCCCGGGACTAGCGGGAGCAGAGACCCAGTACTTC. Amino acid sequence: CASSPGLAGAETQYF.

A few counts support this clone. The chain employs TRBV5-4 and TRBJ2-5, with 11 bases that match TRBD2. J was trimmed by 5 bases and V by 2 bases; bases with no gene match: 2. This CDR3 is built from 14 residues. Germline V gives CDR1 SGHNT, CDR2 YYREEE (reference sequence). The CDR3 is CASSLTSGSETQYF. The CDR3 DNA follows: TGTGCCAGCAGCTTAACTAGCGGGAGCGAGACCCAGTACTTC.

The chain combines TRBV5-5 with TRBJ1-1; perhaps TRBD1 as D (6 bases). Germline lookup yields CDR1 SGHKS and CDR2 YYEKEE (reference sequence). CDR3 length: 12 residues. V was cut by 1 base and J by 5 bases, with 6 bases left in between. The CDR3 protein is CASSLTGTEAFF. DNA for the CDR3: TGTGCCAGCAGCTTGACAGGGACTGAAGCTTTCTTT.

The J gene is TRBJ2-1, the V gene TRBV5-6; 8 bases agree with TRBD2. The CDR3 runs to 18 residues. Per germline, CDR1 SGHDT and CDR2 YYEEEE. J gave up 10 bases and V 6 bases, and 24 bases lay outside the gene matches. This chain's CDR3 is CASTSLLPGTRIIGEQFF. The CDR3 region has the DNA TGTGCCAGCACCTCTCTTCTTCCCGGGACTAGGATCATCGGGGAGCAGTTCTTC.

The gene calls are TRBV5-1 and TRBJ2-5, with a weak D call TRBD2 (5 bases). V lost 0 bases to trimming and J lost 5 bases, with 17 bases between them. The germline V gene has CDR1 SGHRS and CDR2 YFSETQ. The CDR3 has 16 amino acids. The CDR3 DNA reads TGCGCCAGCAGCTTGGAATACGCCCCTGAGCGGGAGACCCAGTACTTC. It is translated as CASSLEYAPERETQYF. Together with reference TRBV5-1 and TRBJ2-5, the CDR3 gives the full variable domain: KAGVTQTPRYLIKTRGQQVTLSCSPISGHRSVSWYQQTPGQGLQFLFEYFSETQRNKGNFPGRFSGRQFSNSRSEMNVSTLELGDSALYLCASSLEYAPERETQYFGPGTRLLVL.

The chain recombines TRBV5-6 with TRBJ2-7, with 9 nucleotides matching TRBD1. Looked up from germline, CDR1 is SGHDT and CDR2 is YYEEEE. The length of the CDR3 is 15 residues. V shed 1 base, J shed 4 bases, and the junction held 6 bases outside the gene matches. The CDR3 spells CASSLKGQGYYEQYF. CDR3 nucleotides: TGTGCCAGCAGCTTGAAAGGACAGGGGTATTACGAGCAGTACTTC.